This TCR beta chain was obtained from a study of response to subunit inactivated influenza vaccine. Study results and limitations: T cells newly recruited by each seasonal influenza vaccination are few, the authors suggested.

This clonotype was observed a handful of times. Its target is not known. V was shortened by 5 bases and J by 0 bases, with 20 bases between the two germline ends. The length of the CDR3 is 17 residues. The germline CDR1 and CDR2 sequences are MNHEY and SVGEGT. One entry per CDR3 protein, called by TCRdb with MiXCR from the RT-PCR reads. Among more than 550,000 distinct CDR3 sequences, 11% were seen once, and the ten largest hold approximately 10%. These data were likewise used in another study, on T cells expressing NK-cell markers. That study adds: TCR beta libraries carry UMIs added by 5'RACE template switching. With respect to HCMV, most of the eight sequenced donors were seropositive, and one was seronegative. Of the CD8+ T cell pool in five or six donors, about 1.0-7.0% was accounted for by dominant NKG2C+ clonotypes. Several donors' CD3+CD56-NKG2C+ cells were dominated by the same clonotypes.

This specimen was PBMCs from blood, taken on the day of vaccination. This chain joins TRBV6-2 or TRBV6-3 and TRBJ2-7; perhaps TRBD2 as D (6 bases). The clonotype was recovered from a man aged 45 to 65 who received an inactivated influenza vaccine. This CDR3 is CASSEQDGGYFSYEQYF. DNA for the CDR3: TGTGCCAGCAGTGAGCAGGATGGGGGGTACTTCTCCTACGAGCAGTACTTC.